These 10 T cell receptor beta chains originate from one sample sequenced in a study of T-cell reconstitution after alpha-beta-depleted transplantation in children. Unique molecular identifiers were built into the TCRbeta library. MiXCR, applied by TCRdb to the PCR reads, yields one record per CDR3 protein. Of fewer than 750,000 distinct CDR3 sequences in the sample, 25% to 30% were seen once. The source was PBMCs, collected before TCRalphabeta/CD19-depleted stem cell transplant. Receptors originate from a boy in the first two years of life with Wiskott-Aldrich syndrome, due to receive a stem cell transplant.

This chain links TRBV12-3 or TRBV12-4 with TRBJ1-2; D not certain. The CDR3 consists of 14 residues. Trimming removed 0 bases from V and 8 bases from J, with 13 bases in between. This chain's CDR3 is CASSLAGMSYGYTF. The CDR3 DNA sequence: TGTGCCAGCAGTTTAGCGGGTATGTCGTACGGCTACACCTTC.

The chain combines TRBV5-1 with TRBJ2-3; D may be TRBD1 or TRBD2 (6 bases each). Trimming cost V 0 bases and J 6 bases, with 20 bases left between them. The germline V gene encodes CDR1 SGHRS and CDR2 YFSETQ. The CDR3 spans 17 residues. The CDR3 protein is CASSLDRLARDTDTQYF. The CDR3, as DNA: TGCGCCAGCAGCTTGGACCGGTTGGCGCGGGACACGGATACGCAGTATTTT.

This clonotype has just one count. This rearrangement joins TRBV5-5 to TRBJ2-2; D is uncertain. This CDR3 comprises 17 residues. V was shortened by 1 base and J by 0 bases, with 13 bases between the two germline ends. Germline V gives CDR1 SGHKS, CDR2 YYEKEE (reference sequence). The DNA of the CDR3 is TGTGCCAGCAGCTTGTGGGTCGCCCGCGCGAACACCGGGGAGCTGTTTTTT. This encodes CASSLWVARANTGELFF.

This sequence joins TRBV6-2 or TRBV6-3 and TRBJ1-4; 7 nucleotides align to TRBD1. This CDR3 has 14 amino acids. Germline CDR1 reads MNHEY; CDR2 reads SVGEGT. J gave up 6 bases and V 6 bases, and 7 bases lay outside the gene matches. The CDR3 nucleotides are TGTGCCAGCAGGAAGACAGGGTGGGATGAAAAACTGTTTTTT. Translating it yields CASRKTGWDEKLFF.

In its sample, this clonotype was seen a few times. The chain uses TRBV20-1 and TRBJ1-2; D is possibly TRBD1 (6 bases). Looked up from germline, CDR1 is DFQATT and CDR2 is SNEGSKA (reference sequence). The germline V and J ends were trimmed by 3 bases and 5 bases, with 19 bases remaining between them. The CDR3 is 15 residues long. CDR3 loop: CSASWGQGLYYGYTF. The DNA for the CDR3 is TGCAGTGCTAGTTGGGGGCAGGGCCTATATTATGGCTACACCTTC.

The chain combines TRBV6-2 or TRBV6-3 with TRBJ1-6; the D is unclear. Germline CDR1 and CDR2: MNHEY and SVGEGT. CDR3 length: 12 amino acids. V dropped 6 bases and J dropped 10 bases, with 10 bases sitting between them. The CDR3 DNA reads TGTGCCAGCAGCAGGCAGGTGTCACCCCTCCACTTT. This encodes CASSRQVSPLHF.

This clonotype was detected a few times. The CDR3 loop is CASSLALGRHNEQFF. The CDR3 DNA reads as TGCGCCAGCAGCTTGGCCCTCGGGCGTCACAATGAGCAGTTCTTC. The chain employs TRBV5-1 and TRBJ2-1; D is unclear. With 0 bases removed from V and 5 bases from J, the gap between germline ends came to 12 bases. The CDR3 is 15 residues long. CDR1 is SGHRS and CDR2 is YFSETQ in the germline V gene.

The J gene is TRBJ1-2, the V gene TRBV4-1; D not certain. This CDR3 is 17 amino acids long. Germline V gene data show CDR1 as MGHRA and CDR2 as YSYEKL. Trimming shortened V by 2 bases and J by 8 bases, and 24 bases separated the two germline ends. The CDR3, as DNA: TGCGCCAGCAGCCAAAGCCGGCACGCCAGGAAGCGGATGGGCTACACCTTC. This sequence encodes CASSQSRHARKRMGYTF.

V and J are TRBV4-1 and TRBJ2-5; 8 bases agree with TRBD2. The CDR3 loop spans 15 amino acids. The germline V gene encodes CDR1 MGHRA and CDR2 YSYEKL. V gave up 0 bases and J gave up 7 bases; unmatched junction bases: 7. CDR3 loop: CASSQESGRAATQYF. In DNA form, the CDR3 reads TGCGCCAGCAGCCAAGAGAGCGGGAGAGCTGCGACCCAGTACTTC.

This rearrangement joins TRBV29-1 to TRBJ2-2, with TRBD2 identical over 7 bases. Germline CDR1 reads SQVTM; CDR2 reads ANQGSEA. The CDR3 spans 14 residues. Losses at the gene ends were 6 bases for V and 4 bases for J; bases not matched to a gene: 8. CDR3 loop: CSVRGLVSTGELFF. DNA for the CDR3: TGCAGCGTCCGAGGACTAGTTTCCACCGGGGAGCTGTTTTTT.